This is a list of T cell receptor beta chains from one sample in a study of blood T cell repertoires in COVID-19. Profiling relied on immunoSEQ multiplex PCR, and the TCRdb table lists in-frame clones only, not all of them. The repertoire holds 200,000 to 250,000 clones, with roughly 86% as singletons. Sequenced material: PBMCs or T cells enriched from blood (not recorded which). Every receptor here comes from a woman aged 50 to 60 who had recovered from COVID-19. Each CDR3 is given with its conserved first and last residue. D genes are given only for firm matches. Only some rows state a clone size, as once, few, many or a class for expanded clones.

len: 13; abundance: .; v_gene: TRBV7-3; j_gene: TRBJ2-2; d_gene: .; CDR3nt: TGTGCCAGCAGCTTCTCTAGGGGCGGGGAGCTGTTTTTT; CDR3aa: CASSFSRGGELFF
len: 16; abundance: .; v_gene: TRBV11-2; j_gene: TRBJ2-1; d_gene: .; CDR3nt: TGTGCCAGCAGCCCGTTACAGGGAAGCTCCTACAATGAGCAGTTCTTC; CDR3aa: CASSPLQGSSYNEQFF
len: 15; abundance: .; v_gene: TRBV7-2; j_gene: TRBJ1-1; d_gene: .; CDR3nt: TGTGCCAGCAGCCTCTGGGGGCCATCTGGCACTGAAGCTTTCTTT; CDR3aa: CASSLWGPSGTEAFF
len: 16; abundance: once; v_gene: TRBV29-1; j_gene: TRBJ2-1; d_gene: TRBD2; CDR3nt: TGCAGCGTTGACGAGCCGGGGGACTACCTCTACAATGAGCAGTTCTTC; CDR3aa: CSVDEPGDYLYNEQFF
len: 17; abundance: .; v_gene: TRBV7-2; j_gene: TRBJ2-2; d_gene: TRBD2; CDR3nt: TGTGCCAGCAGCTGGGGGGGACTAGCGGGAGTTCACGGGGAGCTGTTTTTT; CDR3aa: CASSWGGLAGVHGELFF
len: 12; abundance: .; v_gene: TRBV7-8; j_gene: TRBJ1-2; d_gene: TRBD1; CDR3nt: TGTGCCAGCAGCGAACGGACAGGAGGCTACACCTTC; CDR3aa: CASSERTGGYTF
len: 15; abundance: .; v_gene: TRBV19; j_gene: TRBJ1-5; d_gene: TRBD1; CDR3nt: TGTGCCAGTACCCGTCGGACAGGGGAGTATCAGCCCCAGCATTTT; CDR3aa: CASTRRTGEYQPQHF
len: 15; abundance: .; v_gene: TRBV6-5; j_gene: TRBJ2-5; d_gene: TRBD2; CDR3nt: TGTGCCAGCAGCATGACCGCGGGGGGTTGGGAGACCCAGTACTTC; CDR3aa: CASSMTAGGWETQYF
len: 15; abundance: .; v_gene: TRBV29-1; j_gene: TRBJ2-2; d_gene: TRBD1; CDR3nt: TGCAGCGTTGGGTCACAGGGGCTGGGACACCGGGAGCTGTTTTTT; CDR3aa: CSVGSQGLGHRELFF
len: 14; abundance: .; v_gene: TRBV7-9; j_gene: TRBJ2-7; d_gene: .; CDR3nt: TGTGCCAGCAGCTTACAAGGGGGTCCCTACGAGCAGTACTTC; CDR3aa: CASSLQGGPYEQYF
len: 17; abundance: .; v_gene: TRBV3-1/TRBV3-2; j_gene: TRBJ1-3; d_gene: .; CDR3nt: TGTGCCAGCAGCCAAGATTGGGAGAAGCGCTCTGGAAACACCATATATTTT; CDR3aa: CASSQDWEKRSGNTIYF
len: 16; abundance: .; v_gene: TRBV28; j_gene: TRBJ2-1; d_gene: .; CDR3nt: TGTGCCAGCCTGTCTATCCAGGGACAATCCTACAATGAGCAGTTCTTC; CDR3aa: CASLSIQGQSYNEQFF
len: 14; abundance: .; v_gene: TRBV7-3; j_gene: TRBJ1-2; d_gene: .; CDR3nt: TGTGCCAGCAGCCCTGGGGGGGTAAACTATGGCTACACCTTC; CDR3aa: CASSPGGVNYGYTF
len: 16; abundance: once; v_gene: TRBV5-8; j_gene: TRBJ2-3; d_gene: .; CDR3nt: TGTGCCAGCAGCCCCCTAACAGGGTTGGGCACAGATACGCAGTATTTT; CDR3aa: CASSPLTGLGTDTQYF
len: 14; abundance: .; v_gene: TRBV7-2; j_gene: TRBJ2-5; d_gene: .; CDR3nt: TGTGCCAGCAGCTTATCTGGCAGTCGAGAGACCCAGTACTTC; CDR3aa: CASSLSGSRETQYF
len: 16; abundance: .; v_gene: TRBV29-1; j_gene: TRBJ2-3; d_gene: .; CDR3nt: TGCAGCGTTGAAGATTGGGAGACTAGGGAGGCAGATACGCAGTATTTT; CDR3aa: CSVEDWETREADTQYF
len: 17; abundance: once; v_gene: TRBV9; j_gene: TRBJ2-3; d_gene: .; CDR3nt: TGTGCCAGCAGCGCTCACAGGGAAAGAGGAAGCACAGATACGCAGTATTTT; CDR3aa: CASSAHRERGSTDTQYF
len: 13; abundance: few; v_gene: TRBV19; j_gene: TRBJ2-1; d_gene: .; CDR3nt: TGTGCCAGTAGTATAGGAGATACCAATGAGCAGTTCTTC; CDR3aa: CASSIGDTNEQFF
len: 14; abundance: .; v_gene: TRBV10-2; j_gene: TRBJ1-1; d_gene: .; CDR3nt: TGCGCCAGCAGTGGAACCGGGATAAACACTGAAGCTTTCTTT; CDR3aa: CASSGTGINTEAFF
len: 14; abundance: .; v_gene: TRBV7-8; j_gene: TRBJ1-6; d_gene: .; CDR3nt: TGTGCCAGCAGCTTGGGGGGAGGTAGTTCACCCCTCCACTTT; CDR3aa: CASSLGGGSSPLHF
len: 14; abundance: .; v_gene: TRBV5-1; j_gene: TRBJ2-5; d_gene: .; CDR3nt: TGCGCCAGCAGCTTGGGGTCAGGCCAAACTCTCCAGTACTTC; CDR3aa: CASSLGSGQTLQYF
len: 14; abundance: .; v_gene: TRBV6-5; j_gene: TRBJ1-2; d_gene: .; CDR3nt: TGTGCCAGCAGTCCGCGGGGAGGTGACTATGGCTACACCTTC; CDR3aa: CASSPRGGDYGYTF